What follows is one TCR beta chain and its context. The data belong to a study of blood T cell repertoires in COVID-19. The assay was immunoSEQ multiplex PCR, and TCRdb's table has in-frame clones only and misses some. The sample records roughly 380,000 clones, approximately 81% being singletons. V was clipped by 3 bases and J by 4 bases, with 8 bases between them. This CDR3 region has 13 residues. The specimen was peripheral blood. The receptor comes from a woman aged 18-35 years with acute or convalescent COVID-19. J is TRBJ2-3 and V is TRBV12-3 or TRBV12-4; no firm D call. CDR3 in amino acids: CASSLAVSDTQYF. CDR3 DNA: TGTGCCAGCAGTTTGGCGGTATCAGATACGCAGTATTTT.